A single sample is the source of the 26 T cell receptor beta chains below, sequenced in a study of T-cell memory formation after mild COVID-19. TCRdb itself ran the 5' RACE reads through MiXCR, one entry per CDR3 protein. This sample carries 300,000 to 350,000 distinct CDR3 sequences, 19% of them seen once, and the ten largest clones take 20% to 25%. The source material was PBMCs or a T cell subset sorted from them (not recorded which). The receptor set was obtained from a man between 18 and 29 years old who had mild COVID-19 (a few samples of this study predate the infection). Cell type and time point are not known.

The V gene is TRBV7-2, the J gene TRBJ1-6, with D possibly matching TRBD1 (5 bases). Germline CDR1 SGHTA, CDR2 FQGNSA. Trimming took 7 bases from V and 7 from J, leaving 14 bases between them. The CDR3 runs 14 residues. The CDR3 protein is CASTPAGRNSPLHF. The CDR3 DNA is TGTGCCAGCACCCCGGCAGGGCGCAATTCACCCCTCCACTTT. Variable domain in full (rest from reference TRBV7-2 and TRBJ1-6): GAGVSQSPSNKVTEKGKDVELRCDPISGHTALYWYRQSLGQGLEFLIYFQGNSAPDKSGLPSDRFSAERTGGSVSTLTIQRTQQEDSAVYLCASTPAGRNSPLHFGNGTRLTVT.

The chain couples TRBV28 to TRBJ1-5; TRBD1 is a possible D gene (5 bases). V lost 5 bases and J lost 4, with 12 bases in between. Germline V gene lookup returns CDR1 MDHEN and CDR2 SYDVKM. The length of the CDR3 is 14 residues. The CDR3 nucleotides read TGTGCCAGCAGTCCGGGACTAACTAATCAGCCCCAGCATTTT. Translating gives CASSPGLTNQPQHF.

The J gene is TRBJ2-1, the V gene TRBV10-2; perhaps TRBD2 as D (6 bases). The V and J ends lost 4 bases and 8 bases respectively, with 21 bases between them. The CDR3 is made up of 16 amino acids. Germline lookup yields CDR1 WSHSY and CDR2 SAAADI. For the CDR3, the DNA is TGCGCCAGCAGTGCCTCGAACCTACTAGCTGGGGATGAGCAGTTCTTC. Its protein product is CASSASNLLAGDEQFF.

The chain employs TRBV12-3 or TRBV12-4 and TRBJ1-5; D possibly corresponds to TRBD1 (5 bases). The V end was cut by 6 bases, the J end by 7 bases, with 28 bases between. The CDR3 spans 18 residues. The CDR3 protein is CASSHSRGTGAGWQPQHF. The CDR3 nucleotides are TGTGCCAGCAGCCACTCGCGGGGGACTGGGGCAGGGTGGCAGCCCCAGCATTTT.

The gene calls are TRBV19 and TRBJ2-3; no definite D call. The CDR3 contains 14 residues. The V end lost 3 bases, the J end lost 0 bases, and 7 bases lay between the germline ends. Germline loops: CDR1 LNHDA, CDR2 SQIVND (reference sequence). The chain's CDR3 is CASSISGSTDTQYF. CDR3 DNA: TGTGCCAGTAGTATTTCCGGGAGCACAGATACGCAGTATTTT.

This clonotype was recorded a few times. The gene calls are TRBV11-2 and TRBJ2-1; 11 positions agree with TRBD1. V shed 5 bases, J shed 7 bases, and the junction held 1 base outside the gene matches. The CDR3 covers 13 residues. From germline, CDR1 is SGHAT and CDR2 FQNNGV. The CDR3 loop is CASSGDRGNEQFF. For the CDR3, the DNA is TGTGCCAGCAGCGGGGACAGGGGGAATGAGCAGTTCTTC.

The sample holds a few counts of this clonotype. The chain recombines TRBV7-2 with TRBJ2-1; 8 bases are a match to TRBD1. CDR3 length: 14 residues. Germline V gives CDR1 SGHTA, CDR2 FQGNSA. V shed 2 bases, J shed 7 bases, and the junction held 4 bases outside the gene matches. The CDR3 nucleotides are TGTGCCAGCAGCTTACAAGGACAGGGTAATGAGCAGTTCTTC. Translated, it gives CASSLQGQGNEQFF.

The gene calls are TRBV4-3 and TRBJ1-2; D call uncertain. V was trimmed by 0 bases and J by 6 bases, leaving 11 bases between them. This CDR3 has 14 amino acids. Germline CDR1 reads LGHNA; CDR2 reads YSLEER. The CDR3 loop reads CASSQEPGSHGYTF. The CDR3 coding sequence is TGCGCCAGCAGCCAAGAACCAGGATCGCATGGCTACACCTTC.

This rearrangement joins TRBV13 to TRBJ2-1; D is perhaps TRBD1 (6 bases). The V gene lost 4 bases and the J gene lost 0 bases, with 10 bases spanning the gap. The germline V gene has CDR1 PRHDT and CDR2 FYEKMQ (reference sequence). The CDR3 is made up of 15 amino acids. The CDR3 is CASSSGQRSYNEQFF. The CDR3 DNA reads as TGTGCCAGCAGCTCCGGACAGCGCTCCTACAATGAGCAGTTCTTC.

This chain links TRBV4-2 with TRBJ2-3; TRBD2 is a possible D gene (7 bases). The CDR3 is made up of 17 amino acids. With 1 base removed from V and 1 base from J, the gap between germline ends came to 15 bases. CDR1 is LGHNA and CDR2 is YNFKEQ in the germline V gene. CDR3 sequence (DNA): TGTGCCAGCAGCCAAGTCGTGGGGGGGCGGGGCACAGATACGCAGTATTTT. Its translation is CASSQVVGGRGTDTQYF.

V and J are TRBV10-1 and TRBJ2-3; D is undetermined. This CDR3 is 14 amino acids long. Trimming removed 7 bases at V and 3 bases at J, with 14 bases between. In germline, CDR1 is WNHNN, CDR2 SYGVQD (reference sequence). CDR3 loop: CASIWRIWTDTQYF. CDR3 DNA sequence: TGCGCCAGCATCTGGCGGATATGGACAGATACGCAGTATTTT.

The rearrangement joins TRBV9 to TRBJ1-3, with 9 bases aligning to TRBD1. The CDR3 has 15 amino acids. Germline CDR1 is SGDLS and CDR2 is YYNGEE. Unmatched junction bases numbered 8, after V lost 6 bases and J lost 4 bases. The CDR3 here is CASNQGGTGGNTIYF. The DNA of the CDR3 is TGTGCCAGCAACCAGGGCGGGACAGGGGGAAACACCATATATTTT.

The V and J genes are TRBV5-1 and TRBJ1-1, with a weak D call TRBD1 (5 bases). The CDR3 covers 13 residues. From germline, CDR1 is SGHRS and CDR2 YFSETQ. V was trimmed by 7 bases and J by 4 bases, leaving 14 bases between them. The CDR3 sequence: CASSSAQVTEAFF. CDR3 coding DNA: TGCGCCAGCTCGTCGGCACAGGTCACTGAAGCTTTCTTT.

The chain carries TRBV20-1 and TRBJ2-1; D perhaps matches TRBD2 (6 bases). The CDR3 has 13 residues. Germline lookup yields CDR1 DFQATT and CDR2 SNEGSKA (reference sequence). V gave up 3 bases and J gave up 6 bases, with 12 bases separating them. This CDR3 reads CSASGGETNEQFF. The DNA of the CDR3 is TGCAGTGCTAGCGGAGGGGAAACCAATGAGCAGTTCTTC.

This clonotype was found a few times. V gene TRBV7-8 combines with J gene TRBJ2-3; the match to TRBD2 covers 11 bases. Germline CDR1 SGHVS, CDR2 FQNEAQ. The V gene end was trimmed by 8 bases and the J gene end by 2 bases; junction bases not matched to a gene: 9. There are 16 residues in the CDR3. CDR3 DNA: TGTGCCAGCGGACCCCTAGCGGGGGGCAACACAGATACGCAGTATTTT. Translation gives CASGPLAGGNTDTQYF.

This chain links TRBV4-3 with TRBJ1-5, with a tentative D call TRBD1 (5 bases). Germline V CDR1 and CDR2: LGHNA, YSLEER. The CDR3 consists of 14 residues. V lost 0 bases and J 7 bases, leaving 10 bases between the germline ends. The DNA for the CDR3 is TGCGCCAGCAGCCAAGAGGGGGACGGCCAGCCCCAGCATTTT. As protein: CASSQEGDGQPQHF.

This clonotype appeared a few times. V usage is TRBV7-2 and J usage is TRBJ2-3, with TRBD2 matching over 9 bases. The V segment lost 0 bases and the J segment 10 bases; nucleotides outside the gene matches: 11. The CDR3 loop spans 16 amino acids. Looked up from germline, CDR1 is SGHTA and CDR2 is FQGNSA. This chain's CDR3 is CASSLASGGGSGAQYF. In DNA, the CDR3 is TGTGCCAGCAGCTTAGCTAGCGGGGGTGGCTCGGGGGCGCAGTATTTT.

This clonotype was seen only once. The rearrangement joins TRBV29-1 to TRBJ1-3, with TRBD1 matching over 7 bases. The J segment lost 3 bases and the V segment lost 4 bases, leaving 3 bases of the junction unmatched. The CDR3 has 13 residues. Germline values: CDR1 SQVTM, CDR2 ANQGSEA. In DNA form, the CDR3 reads TGCAGCGTTGCACAGGGGCGTGGAAACACCATATATTTT. Its protein product is CSVAQGRGNTIYF. The full variable domain, completed using reference TRBV29-1 and TRBJ1-3, is SAVISQKPSRDICQRGTSLTIQCQVDSQVTMMFWYRQQPGQSLTLIATANQGSEATYESGFVIDKFPISRPNLTFSTLTVSNMSPEDSSIYLCSVAQGRGNTIYFGEGSWLTVV.

This clonotype has a handful of counts. The gene calls are TRBV3-1 and TRBJ1-4; unclear D gene. The CDR3 loop spans 13 amino acids. The germline gives CDR1 LGHDT, CDR2 YNNKEL (reference sequence). V was clipped by 3 bases and J by 7 bases, with 9 bases between them. This chain's CDR3 is CASSHLSGEKLFF. The CDR3 DNA follows: TGTGCCAGCAGCCACTTATCGGGTGAAAAACTGTTTTTT.

The chain combines TRBV18 with TRBJ2-3, with 9 bases matching TRBD2. The CDR3 consists of 17 residues. The germline CDR1 and CDR2 sequences are KGHSH and LQKENI. V lost 3 bases to trimming and J lost 0 bases; unmatched junction nucleotides: 7. The chain's CDR3 is CASSPLAGSTSTDTQYF. The CDR3 bases are TGTGCCAGCTCACCGCTAGCGGGGTCGACTAGCACAGATACGCAGTATTTT. Filled out from reference TRBV18 and TRBJ2-3, the complete variable domain reads NAGVMQNPRHLVRRRGQEARLRCSPMKGHSHVYWYRQLPEEGLKFMVYLQKENIIDESGMPKERFSAEFPKEGPSILRIQQVVRGDSAAYFCASSPLAGSTSTDTQYFGPGTRLTVL.

The chain combines TRBV7-9 with TRBJ1-3, with unresolved D. CDR3 length equals 13 residues. With 6 bases removed from V and 8 bases from J, the gap between germline ends came to 14 bases. Germline assignment: CDR1 SEHNR and CDR2 FQNEAQ (reference sequence). CDR3 amino acids: CASRREPSDTIYF. The CDR3 region has the DNA TGTGCCAGCAGGAGGGAACCATCCGACACCATATATTTT.

The chain recombines TRBV6-4 with TRBJ2-3; tentatively, D is TRBD1 or TRBD2 (6 bases each). This CDR3 is built from 15 residues. V was shortened by 5 bases and J by 2 bases, with 14 bases between the two germline ends. CDR1 is MRHNA and CDR2 is SNTAGT in the germline V gene. CDR3 in amino acids: CASSPRGPPTDTQYF. The DNA for the CDR3 is TGTGCCAGCAGTCCCCGGGGGCCCCCCACAGATACGCAGTATTTT.

This clonotype was counted a few times. The rearrangement joins TRBV7-2 to TRBJ2-7; D is ambiguous. This CDR3 has 15 amino acids. Germline CDR1 and CDR2: SGHTA and FQGNSA. The germline V and J ends were trimmed by 1 base and 5 bases, with 15 bases remaining between them. CDR3 sequence reads: CASSLEAALGHEQYV. The DNA for the CDR3 is TGTGCCAGCAGCTTAGAGGCGGCTCTCGGCCACGAGCAGTACGTC.

This clonotype was observed at least ten times. The rearrangement links TRBV12-3 or TRBV12-4 to TRBJ1-1; D call uncertain. The V end was cut by 5 bases, the J end by 1 base, with 8 bases between. This CDR3 is built from 13 residues. The CDR3 nucleotides are TGTGCCAGCAGTGATCGTGGGAACACTGAAGCTTTCTTT. It encodes CASSDRGNTEAFF.

This clonotype was recorded a few times. The chain uses TRBV4-3 and TRBJ1-5; D is possibly TRBD1 (6 bases). V lost 0 bases, J lost 0 bases, and 6 bases lay in between. Per germline, CDR1 LGHNA and CDR2 YSLEER. The CDR3 totals 15 residues. In DNA, the CDR3 is TGCGCCAGCAGCCAAGAACAGGGTAGCAATCAGCCCCAGCATTTT. It encodes CASSQEQGSNQPQHF.

The rearrangement links TRBV19 to TRBJ2-2, with unresolved D. The V gene's germline CDR1 is LNHDA and CDR2 SQIVND (reference sequence). The V gene lost 5 bases and the J gene lost 6 bases, with 19 bases spanning the gap. This CDR3 has 16 amino acids. Here the CDR3 DNA reads TGTGCCAGTAGTGTGGGTGTTTGGGGAACGGCCGGGGAGCTGTTTTTT. Translated, it gives CASSVGVWGTAGELFF.